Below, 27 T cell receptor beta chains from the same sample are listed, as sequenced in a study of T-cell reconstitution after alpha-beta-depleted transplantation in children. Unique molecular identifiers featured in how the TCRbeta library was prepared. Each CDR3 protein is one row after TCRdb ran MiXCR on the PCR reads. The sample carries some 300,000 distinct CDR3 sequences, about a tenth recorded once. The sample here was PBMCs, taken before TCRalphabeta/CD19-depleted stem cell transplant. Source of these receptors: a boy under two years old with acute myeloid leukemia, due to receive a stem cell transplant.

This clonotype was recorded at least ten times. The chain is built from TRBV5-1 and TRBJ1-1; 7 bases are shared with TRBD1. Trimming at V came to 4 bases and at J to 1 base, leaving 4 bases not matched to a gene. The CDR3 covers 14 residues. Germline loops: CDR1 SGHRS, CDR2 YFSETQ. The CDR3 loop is CASSARTGNTEAFF. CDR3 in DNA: TGCGCCAGCAGCGCCAGGACAGGGAACACTGAAGCTTTCTTT.

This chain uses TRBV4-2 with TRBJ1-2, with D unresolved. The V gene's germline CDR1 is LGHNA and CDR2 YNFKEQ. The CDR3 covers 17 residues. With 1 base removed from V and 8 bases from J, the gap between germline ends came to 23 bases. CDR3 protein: CASSQAGKSQGGGGYTF. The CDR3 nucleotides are TGTGCCAGCAGCCAAGCTGGTAAAAGTCAAGGAGGAGGCGGCTACACCTTC.

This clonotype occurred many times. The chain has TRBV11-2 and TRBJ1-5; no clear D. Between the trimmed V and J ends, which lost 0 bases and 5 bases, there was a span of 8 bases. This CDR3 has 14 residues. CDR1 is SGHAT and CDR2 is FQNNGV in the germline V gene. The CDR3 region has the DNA TGTGCCAGCAGCTTAGAGGGTGGGGATCAGCCCCAGCATTTT. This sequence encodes CASSLEGGDQPQHF.

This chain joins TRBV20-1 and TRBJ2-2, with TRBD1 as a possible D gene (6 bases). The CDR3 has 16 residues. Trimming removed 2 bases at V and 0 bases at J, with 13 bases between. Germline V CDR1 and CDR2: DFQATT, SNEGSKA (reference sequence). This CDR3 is CSARTPGTTNTGELFF. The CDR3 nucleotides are TGCAGTGCTAGAACCCCCGGGACAACGAACACCGGGGAGCTGTTTTTT.

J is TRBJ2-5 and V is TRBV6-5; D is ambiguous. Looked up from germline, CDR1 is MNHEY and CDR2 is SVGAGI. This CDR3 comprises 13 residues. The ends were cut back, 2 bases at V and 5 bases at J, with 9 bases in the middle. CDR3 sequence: CASSYGWRETQYF. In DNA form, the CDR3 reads TGTGCCAGCAGTTACGGTTGGCGGGAGACCCAGTACTTC.

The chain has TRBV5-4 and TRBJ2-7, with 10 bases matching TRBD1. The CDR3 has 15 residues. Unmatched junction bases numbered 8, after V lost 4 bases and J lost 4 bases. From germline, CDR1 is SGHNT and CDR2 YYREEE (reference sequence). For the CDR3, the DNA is TGTGCCAGCAGCACTCGGACAGGGGGGACTTACGAGCAGTACTTC. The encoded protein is CASSTRTGGTYEQYF.

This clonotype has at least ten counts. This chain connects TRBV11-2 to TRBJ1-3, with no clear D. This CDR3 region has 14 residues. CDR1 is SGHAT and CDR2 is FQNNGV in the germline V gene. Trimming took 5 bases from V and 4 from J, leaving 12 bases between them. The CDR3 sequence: CASSHRTAGNTIYF. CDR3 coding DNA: TGTGCCAGCAGCCACCGGACCGCCGGAAACACCATATATTTT.

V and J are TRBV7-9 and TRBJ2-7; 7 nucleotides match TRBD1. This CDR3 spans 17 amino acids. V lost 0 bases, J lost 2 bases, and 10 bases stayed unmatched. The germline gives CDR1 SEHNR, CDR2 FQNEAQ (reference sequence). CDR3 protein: CASSLASLMTGPYEQYF. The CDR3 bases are TGTGCCAGCAGCTTAGCGTCCCTCATGACAGGGCCCTACGAGCAGTACTTC.

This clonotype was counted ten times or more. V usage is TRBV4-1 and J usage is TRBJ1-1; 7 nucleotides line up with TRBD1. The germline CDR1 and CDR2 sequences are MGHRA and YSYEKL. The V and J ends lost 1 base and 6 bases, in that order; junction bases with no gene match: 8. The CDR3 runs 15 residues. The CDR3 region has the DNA TGCGCCAGCAGCCAAGGTTTTTCCGGACAGGCTGAAGCTTTCTTT. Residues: CASSQGFSGQAEAFF.

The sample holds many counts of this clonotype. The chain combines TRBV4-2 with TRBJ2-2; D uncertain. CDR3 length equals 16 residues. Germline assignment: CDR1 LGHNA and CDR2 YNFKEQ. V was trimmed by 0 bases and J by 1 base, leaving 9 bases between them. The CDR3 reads CASSQERALNTGELFF. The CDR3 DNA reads TGTGCCAGCAGCCAAGAGAGAGCGCTGAACACCGGGGAGCTGTTTTTT.

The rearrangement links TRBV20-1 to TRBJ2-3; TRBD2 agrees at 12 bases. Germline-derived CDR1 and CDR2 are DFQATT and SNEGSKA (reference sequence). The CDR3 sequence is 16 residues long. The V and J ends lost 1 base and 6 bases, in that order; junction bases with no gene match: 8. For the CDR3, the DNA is TGCAGTGCTAGAGTGCCTCGACTAGCGGGGGCGGATACGCAGTATTTT. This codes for CSARVPRLAGADTQYF.

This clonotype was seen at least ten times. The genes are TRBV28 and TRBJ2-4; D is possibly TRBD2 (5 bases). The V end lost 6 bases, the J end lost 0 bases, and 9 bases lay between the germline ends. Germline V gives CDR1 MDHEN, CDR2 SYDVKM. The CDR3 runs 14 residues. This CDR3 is CASRPAGAKNIQYF. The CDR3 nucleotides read TGTGCCAGCAGACCGGCGGGAGCCAAAAACATTCAGTACTTC.

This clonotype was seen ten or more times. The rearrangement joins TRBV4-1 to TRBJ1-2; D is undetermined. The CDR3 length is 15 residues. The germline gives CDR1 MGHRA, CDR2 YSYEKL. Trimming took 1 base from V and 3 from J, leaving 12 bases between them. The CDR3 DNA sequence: TGCGCCAGCAGCCAAGCTCCCACAGAAGACTATGGCTACACCTTC. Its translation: CASSQAPTEDYGYTF.

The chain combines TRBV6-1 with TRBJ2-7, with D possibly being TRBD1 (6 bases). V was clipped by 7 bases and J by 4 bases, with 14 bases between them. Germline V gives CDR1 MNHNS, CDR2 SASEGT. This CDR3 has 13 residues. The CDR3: CASKGRGVYEQYF. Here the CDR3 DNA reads TGTGCCAGCAAAGGCAGGGGCGTTTACGAGCAGTACTTC.

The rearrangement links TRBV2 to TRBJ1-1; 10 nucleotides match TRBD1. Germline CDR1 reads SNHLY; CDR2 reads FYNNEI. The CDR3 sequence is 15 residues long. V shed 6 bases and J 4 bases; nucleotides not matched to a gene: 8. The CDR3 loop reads CASRRRDRGSTEAFF. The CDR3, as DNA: TGTGCCAGCAGACGTCGGGACAGGGGATCCACTGAAGCTTTCTTT.

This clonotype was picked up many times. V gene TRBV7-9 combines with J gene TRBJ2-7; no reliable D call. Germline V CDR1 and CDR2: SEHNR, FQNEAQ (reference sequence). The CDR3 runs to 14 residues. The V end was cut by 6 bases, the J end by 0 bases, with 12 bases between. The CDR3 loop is CASSSPALSYEQYF. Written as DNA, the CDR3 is TGTGCCAGCAGTTCCCCGGCCCTCTCCTACGAGCAGTACTTC.

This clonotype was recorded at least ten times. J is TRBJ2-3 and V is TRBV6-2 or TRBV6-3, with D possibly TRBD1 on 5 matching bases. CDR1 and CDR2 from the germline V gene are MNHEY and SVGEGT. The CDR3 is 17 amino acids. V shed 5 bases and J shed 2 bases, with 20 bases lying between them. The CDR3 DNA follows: TGTGCCAGCAGTCCTACCAGGGCAGGAACTATCACAGATACGCAGTATTTT. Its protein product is CASSPTRAGTITDTQYF.

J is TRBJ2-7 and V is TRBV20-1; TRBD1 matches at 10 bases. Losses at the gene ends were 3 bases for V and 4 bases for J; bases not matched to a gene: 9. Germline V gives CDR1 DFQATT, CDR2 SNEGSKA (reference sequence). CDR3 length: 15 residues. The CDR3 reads CSARGPGQGFYEQYF. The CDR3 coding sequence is TGCAGTGCTAGGGGCCCGGGACAGGGGTTTTACGAGCAGTACTTC.

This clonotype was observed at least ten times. CDR3 in amino acids: CASSPETGINEQFF. The CDR3 DNA follows: TGTGCCAGCTCACCAGAGACAGGAATCAATGAGCAGTTCTTC. The J gene is TRBJ2-1, the V gene TRBV18, with a weak D call TRBD1 (6 bases). The ends were cut back, 2 bases at V and 6 bases at J, with 11 bases in the middle. CDR3 length: 14 residues. Germline loops: CDR1 KGHSH, CDR2 LQKENI. The whole variable domain, filled in from reference TRBV18 and TRBJ2-1, reads NAGVMQNPRHLVRRRGQEARLRCSPMKGHSHVYWYRQLPEEGLKFMVYLQKENIIDESGMPKERFSAEFPKEGPSILRIQQVVRGDSAAYFCASSPETGINEQFFGPGTRLTVL.

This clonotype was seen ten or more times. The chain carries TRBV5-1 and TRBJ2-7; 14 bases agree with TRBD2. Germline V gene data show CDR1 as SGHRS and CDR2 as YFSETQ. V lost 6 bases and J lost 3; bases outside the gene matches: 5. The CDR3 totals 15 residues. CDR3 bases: TGCGCCAGCAAACCCGGACTAGCGGGAGGCTACGAGCAGTACTTC. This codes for CASKPGLAGGYEQYF.

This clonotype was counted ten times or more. This CDR3 reads CASREGQPDEQYF. CDR3 in DNA: TGTGCCAGCAGGGAGGGACAGCCGGACGAGCAGTACTTC. The chain recombines TRBV6-2 or TRBV6-3 with TRBJ2-7; TRBD1 is a possible D gene (7 bases). V lost 6 bases and J lost 5, with 14 bases in between. The CDR3 spans 13 residues. Germline-derived CDR1 and CDR2 are MNHEY and SVGEGT.

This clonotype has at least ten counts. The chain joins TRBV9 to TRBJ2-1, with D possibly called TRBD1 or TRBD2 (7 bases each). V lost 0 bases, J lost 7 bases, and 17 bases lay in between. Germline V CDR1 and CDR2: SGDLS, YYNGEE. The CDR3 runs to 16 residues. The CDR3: CASSVATSRGGNEQFF. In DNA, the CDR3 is TGTGCCAGCAGCGTAGCAACTAGCAGGGGGGGGAATGAGCAGTTCTTC.

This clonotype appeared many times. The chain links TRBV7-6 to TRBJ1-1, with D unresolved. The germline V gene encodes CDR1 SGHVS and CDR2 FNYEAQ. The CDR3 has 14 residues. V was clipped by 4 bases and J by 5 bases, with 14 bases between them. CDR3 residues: CASSSRTVETEAFF. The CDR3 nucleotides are TGTGCCAGCAGCTCCCGGACGGTCGAGACTGAAGCTTTCTTT.

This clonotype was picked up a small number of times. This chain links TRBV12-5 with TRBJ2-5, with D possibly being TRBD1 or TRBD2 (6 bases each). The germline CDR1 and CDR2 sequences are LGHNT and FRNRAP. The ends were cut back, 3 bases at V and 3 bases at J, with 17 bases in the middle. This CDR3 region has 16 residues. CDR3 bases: TGTGCTAGTGGTTTAGACACTGGGGGGCCGGAAGAGACCCAGTACTTC. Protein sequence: CASGLDTGGPEETQYF.

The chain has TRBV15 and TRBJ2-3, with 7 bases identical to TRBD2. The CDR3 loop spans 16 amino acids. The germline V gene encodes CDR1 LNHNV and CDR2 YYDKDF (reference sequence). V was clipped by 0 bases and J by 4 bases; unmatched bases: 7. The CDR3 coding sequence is TGTGCCACCAGCAGAGATCGTTGGACTAGTCCAGATACGCAGTATTTT. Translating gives CATSRDRWTSPDTQYF.

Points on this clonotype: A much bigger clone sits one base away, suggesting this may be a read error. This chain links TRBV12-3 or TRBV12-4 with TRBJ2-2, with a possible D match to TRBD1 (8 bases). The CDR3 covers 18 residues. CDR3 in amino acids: CAISLAGRGRRNTGELFF. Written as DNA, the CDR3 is TGTGCCATCAGTTTAGCGGGCAGGGGGCGCCGGAACACCGGGGAGCTGTTTTTT.

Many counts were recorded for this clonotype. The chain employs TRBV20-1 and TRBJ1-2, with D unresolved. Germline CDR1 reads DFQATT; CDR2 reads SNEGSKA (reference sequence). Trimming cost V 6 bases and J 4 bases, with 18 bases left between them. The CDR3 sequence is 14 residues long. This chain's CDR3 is CSARRRIRGYGYTF. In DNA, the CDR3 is TGCAGTGCCCGACGGCGAATAAGAGGCTATGGCTACACCTTC.